One and the same sample provided the 28 T cell receptor beta chains below, sequenced in a study of T-cell memory formation after mild COVID-19. TCRdb called the 5' RACE reads again in MiXCR, with one record for every CDR3 protein. Here the sample spans roughly 200,000 distinct CDR3 sequences, 15% to 20% being singletons. Sequenced: PBMCs or a T cell subset sorted from them (not recorded which). These receptors were taken from an adult woman who had mild COVID-19 (a few samples of this study predate the infection). Cell type and time point are not known.

This clonotype was found a few times. This sequence joins TRBV10-3 and TRBJ1-1; no firm D call. The germline CDR1 and CDR2 sequences are ENHRY and SYGVKD. The V end lost 1 base, the J end lost 1 base, and 7 bases lay between the germline ends. CDR3 length: 14 residues. CDR3 coding DNA: TGTGCCATCAGTGAGTTAGAAGCGAACACTGAAGCTTTCTTT. The encoded protein is CAISELEANTEAFF.

This clonotype occurred a few times. The genes are TRBV4-3 and TRBJ1-1; no definite D call. CDR1 is LGHNA and CDR2 is YSLEER in the germline V gene. The V end was cut by 2 bases, the J end by 4 bases, with 11 bases between. This CDR3 spans 14 amino acids. Here the CDR3 reads CASSQFSSGTEAFF. CDR3 in DNA: TGCGCCAGCAGCCAATTCTCCAGTGGCACTGAAGCTTTCTTT.

This clonotype was seen a handful of times. This sequence joins TRBV15 and TRBJ2-5; 8 bases fit TRBD1. This CDR3 spans 15 amino acids. The trim removed 1 base at V and 1 base at J, leaving 2 bases unmatched. Germline V gene sequence: CDR1 LNHNV, CDR2 YYDKDF (reference sequence). The CDR3 DNA is TGTGCCACCAGCAGAGGGACAGGGCTCCAAGAGACCCAGTACTTC. This gives the protein CATSRGTGLQETQYF.

The CDR3 sequence is CASSQGTGLSPLHF. DNA for the CDR3: TGTGCCAGCAGCCAGGGGACAGGGCTTTCACCCCTCCACTTT. V and J are TRBV3-1 and TRBJ1-6, with 9 nucleotides matching TRBD1. After removal of 3 bases from V and 9 bases from J, the junction contained 3 bases not matched to a gene. Per the germline V gene, CDR1 is LGHDT and CDR2 is YNNKEL (reference sequence). The CDR3 length is 14 residues.

The chain is built from TRBV6-6 and TRBJ1-2, with 9 bases fitting TRBD1. J was trimmed by 8 bases and V by 6 bases; bases with no gene match: 10. Germline loops: CDR1 MNHNY, CDR2 SVGAGI (reference sequence). This CDR3 has 14 residues. The CDR3: CASSPLGTGKGYTF. The DNA of the CDR3 is TGTGCCAGCAGCCCGCTCGGGACAGGGAAGGGCTACACCTTC.

This clonotype was recorded a few times. This sequence joins TRBV12-3 or TRBV12-4 and TRBJ2-7, with TRBD1 identical over 9 bases. The CDR3 has 13 amino acids. V lost 5 bases to trimming and J lost 3 bases; unmatched junction nucleotides: 2. This chain's CDR3 is CASSLTGGYEQYF. The CDR3 coding sequence is TGTGCCAGCAGTCTGACAGGGGGCTACGAGCAGTACTTC.

V usage is TRBV24-1 and J usage is TRBJ1-2; no reliable D call. The length of the CDR3 is 11 residues. CDR1 is KGHDR and CDR2 is SFDVKD in the germline V gene. V was pared by 0 bases and J by 10 bases, with 5 bases between. CDR3 sequence: CATSDLRVYTF. The CDR3 region has the DNA TGTGCCACCAGTGATTTGCGGGTCTACACCTTC.

This clonotype was observed a few times. This sequence joins TRBV5-6 and TRBJ2-7; D ambiguous. The CDR3 has 15 residues. The V and J ends lost 3 bases and 3 bases respectively, with 16 bases between them. The germline gives CDR1 SGHDT, CDR2 YYEEEE. CDR3 sequence: CASSSQRNRVYEQYF. CDR3 coding DNA: TGTGCCAGCAGCTCACAACGGAATAGAGTCTACGAGCAGTACTTC.

The V and J genes are TRBV9 and TRBJ2-1, with D perhaps TRBD1 (6 bases). The CDR3 is 15 amino acids. Between the trimmed V and J ends, which lost 4 bases and 0 bases, there was a span of 11 bases. Germline values: CDR1 SGDLS, CDR2 YYNGEE. CDR3 sequence (DNA): TGTGCCAGCAGCCTACGACAGGTCTCCTACAATGAGCAGTTCTTC. This codes for CASSLRQVSYNEQFF.

The chain is built from TRBV7-2 and TRBJ2-3; 10 bases align to TRBD2. The germline CDR1 and CDR2 sequences are SGHTA and FQGNSA. V lost 5 bases, J lost 4 bases, and 6 bases stayed unmatched. The CDR3 spans 15 residues. In DNA, the CDR3 is TGTGCCAGCAGCCGGCTGAGCGGGAGGGCAGATACGCAGTATTTT. It is translated as CASSRLSGRADTQYF.

This clonotype has just a few counts. The V gene is TRBV4-1, the J gene TRBJ2-5; D possibly corresponds to TRBD2 (6 bases). From germline, CDR1 is MGHRA and CDR2 YSYEKL. The germline V and J ends were trimmed by 0 bases and 1 base, with 21 bases remaining between them. CDR3 size: 19 residues. CDR3 in DNA: TGCGCCAGCAGCCAAGAGGCGGGATCCTCTATTCCCGTCCAAGAGACCCAGTACTTC. Residues: CASSQEAGSSIPVQETQYF.

CDR3 region: CASSSSAGTVSYEQFF. In DNA, the CDR3 is TGTGCCAGCAGCTCCTCCGCGGGCACCGTGTCGTATGAGCAGTTCTTC. The rearrangement links TRBV7-2 to TRBJ2-1, with D perhaps matching TRBD2 (5 bases). The V gene lost 4 bases and the J gene lost 8 bases, with 21 bases spanning the gap. CDR3 size: 16 residues. The germline CDR1 and CDR2 sequences are SGHTA and FQGNSA.

This clonotype turned up a few times. The chain has TRBV7-3 and TRBJ2-3; 8 nucleotides align to TRBD2. Trimming at V came to 4 bases and at J to 2 bases, leaving 2 bases not matched to a gene. The CDR3 is 14 residues long. Germline V gene sequence: CDR1 SGHTA, CDR2 FQGTGA. The CDR3 reads CASSSAGATDTQYF. CDR3 in DNA: TGTGCCAGCAGCTCAGCGGGAGCCACAGATACGCAGTATTTT.

This clonotype was found a few times. The chain recombines TRBV7-8 with TRBJ2-7; 8 bases line up with TRBD2. V shed 1 base and J 3 bases; nucleotides not matched to a gene: 5. The CDR3 loop spans 15 amino acids. The V gene's germline CDR1 is SGHVS and CDR2 FQNEAQ. The CDR3 DNA reads as TGTGCCAGCAGCTTAGTGGGACTAGGGATCTACGAGCAGTACTTC. Translating it yields CASSLVGLGIYEQYF.

The rearrangement uses TRBV9 and TRBJ2-5; 9 positions agree with TRBD1. This CDR3 is 15 amino acids long. In germline, CDR1 is SGDLS, CDR2 YYNGEE. V shed 6 bases and J 4 bases; nucleotides not matched to a gene: 10. CDR3 DNA sequence: TGTGCCAGCACACGACGGGACAGGGTGGGAGAGACCCAGTACTTC. Its translation is CASTRRDRVGETQYF.

The chain uses TRBV5-5 and TRBJ1-1; possibly TRBD1 for D (5 bases). The CDR3 consists of 16 residues. Germline V gene sequence: CDR1 SGHKS, CDR2 YYEKEE (reference sequence). V lost 2 bases, J lost 3 bases, and 17 bases lay in between. CDR3 sequence reads: CASSFGRTTADTEAFF. CDR3 coding DNA: TGTGCCAGCAGCTTCGGAAGGACAACGGCAGACACTGAAGCTTTCTTT.

This clonotype was counted a few times. This chain connects TRBV7-3 to TRBJ2-3, with D maybe TRBD1 (6 bases). The CDR3 spans 13 residues. Germline V lookup: CDR1 SGHTA, CDR2 FQGTGA. Trimming stripped 3 bases from V and 7 bases from J, with 11 bases between. This chain's CDR3 is CASSFKGENTQYF. CDR3 nucleotide sequence: TGTGCCAGCAGCTTTAAGGGGGAAAATACGCAGTATTTT.

The chain recombines TRBV12-3 or TRBV12-4 with TRBJ1-1; 9 positions match TRBD1. V lost 7 bases, J lost 11 bases, and 5 bases stayed unmatched. This CDR3 is built from 11 residues. The CDR3 loop is CASNRQGEAFF. CDR3 bases: TGTGCCAGCAACAGACAGGGGGAGGCTTTCTTT.

The V call is TRBV29-1, the J call TRBJ2-7; TRBD1 might be the D (6 bases). The CDR3 extends over 14 amino acids. V was pared by 4 bases and J by 7 bases, with 20 bases between. Germline CDR1 and CDR2: SQVTM and ANQGSEA. CDR3 in DNA: TGCAGCGTTGCTCCATCGACAGGAGAAATTGAGCAGTACTTC. Its translation: CSVAPSTGEIEQYF.

This clonotype was counted only a few times. The chain employs TRBV10-3 and TRBJ2-2; D is perhaps TRBD1 (6 bases). Germline V gene sequence: CDR1 ENHRY, CDR2 SYGVKD. V lost 8 bases and J 6 bases, leaving 13 bases between the germline ends. CDR3 length: 13 residues. The CDR3 region has the DNA TGTGCCATCCTTCGGGCAGGGGCCGGGGAGCTGTTTTTT. Translated: CAILRAGAGELFF.

This clonotype was detected only a few times. J is TRBJ1-5 and V is TRBV20-1; D is possibly TRBD1 (5 bases). Trimming took off 0 bases at V and 2 bases at J, with 14 bases between the two ends. This CDR3 has 16 residues. The germline V gene encodes CDR1 DFQATT and CDR2 SNEGSKA (reference sequence). For the CDR3, the DNA is TGCAGTGCTAGAGATTGGAGCACAGGCGGCAATCAGCCCCAGCATTTT. It codes for CSARDWSTGGNQPQHF.

V is TRBV7-9 and J is TRBJ2-3; perhaps TRBD2 as D (6 bases). The CDR3 is made up of 15 amino acids. The V gene lost 2 bases and the J gene lost 6 bases, with 15 bases spanning the gap. Germline CDR1 and CDR2: SEHNR and FQNEAQ (reference sequence). The CDR3 coding sequence is TGTGCCAGCAGCTTAAGCAGGGCGGGATACGATACGCAGTATTTT. Protein sequence: CASSLSRAGYDTQYF.

This clonotype was detected many times. The chain couples TRBV7-2 to TRBJ2-1; 12 nucleotides line up with TRBD2. CDR3 size: 19 residues. The germline CDR1 and CDR2 sequences are SGHTA and FQGNSA. V lost 2 bases to trimming and J lost 9 bases; unmatched junction nucleotides: 17. CDR3 loop: CASSLLASGRAFPSGEQFF. The CDR3 region has the DNA TGTGCCAGCAGCTTATTGGCTAGCGGGAGGGCCTTTCCTTCTGGTGAGCAGTTCTTC.

This clonotype was counted at least ten times. The V and J genes are TRBV4-3 and TRBJ2-7, with a possible D match to TRBD2 (6 bases). The germline V gene has CDR1 LGHNA and CDR2 YSLEER. The CDR3 runs 15 residues. V was cut by 4 bases and J by 1 base, with 14 bases left in between. The CDR3 DNA sequence: TGCGCCAGCAGCCGCCTAGCGAGCAATTCCTACGAGCAGTACTTC. Protein sequence: CASSRLASNSYEQYF.

This clonotype was found a few times. This rearrangement joins TRBV4-1 to TRBJ1-2; possible D gene TRBD1, 6 bases. CDR1 is MGHRA, CDR2 YSYEKL, per germline. V was pared by 1 base and J by 1 base, with 10 bases between. This CDR3 contains 15 residues. The CDR3 sequence is CASSQGAGVNYGYTF. The CDR3 nucleotides read TGCGCCAGCAGCCAAGGGGCAGGGGTTAACTATGGCTACACCTTC.

The gene calls are TRBV5-1 and TRBJ2-5; perhaps TRBD2 as D (5 bases). V lost 3 bases and J lost 1, with 7 bases in between. CDR1 and CDR2 from the germline V gene are SGHRS and YFSETQ. This CDR3 region has 13 residues. CDR3 in DNA: TGCGCCAGCAGCTCCGGGGTCCAAGAGACCCAGTACTTC. As protein: CASSSGVQETQYF. The whole variable domain, filled in from reference TRBV5-1 and TRBJ2-5, reads KAGVTQTPRYLIKTRGQQVTLSCSPISGHRSVSWYQQTPGQGLQFLFEYFSETQRNKGNFPGRFSGRQFSNSRSEMNVSTLELGDSALYLCASSSGVQETQYFGPGTRLLVL.

This clonotype was picked up a small number of times. This chain joins TRBV9 and TRBJ1-1; maybe TRBD1 (6 bases). The germline gives CDR1 SGDLS, CDR2 YYNGEE. The length of the CDR3 is 15 residues. Trimming removed 3 bases from V and 0 bases from J, with 12 bases in between. CDR3 loop: CASSAHREMNTEAFF. The CDR3 DNA follows: TGTGCCAGCAGCGCACACAGGGAAATGAACACTGAAGCTTTCTTT.

The chain uses TRBV11-2 and TRBJ2-3; perhaps TRBD1 as D (6 bases). V dropped 8 bases and J dropped 4 bases, with 13 bases sitting between them. Per germline, CDR1 SGHAT and CDR2 FQNNGV. CDR3 length: 13 residues. The CDR3 spells CASAGTHADTQYF. The CDR3 DNA reads as TGTGCCAGCGCCGGGACACATGCAGATACGCAGTATTTT. Full variable domain (rest looked up from reference TRBV11-2 and TRBJ2-3): EAGVAQSPRYKIIEKRQSVAFWCNPISGHATLYWYQQILGQGPKLLIQFQNNGVVDDSQLPKDRFSAERLKGVDSTLKIQPAKLEDSAVYLCASAGTHADTQYFGPGTRLTVL.